Listed below are T cell receptor beta chains from one sample, sequenced in a study of chemoradiotherapy in HPV16-positive cancers. Produced via immunoSEQ multiplex PCR; TCRdb's table is partial and in-frame only. The sample has approximately 14,000 clones, nearly 70% seen once. This sample was gathered from a patient who underwent chemoradiotherapy. Receptor source: a human donor with HPV-associated anogenital cancer. Each CDR3 is given with its conserved first and last residue. Each record gives: D gene, J gene, clone size, V gene, CDR3 protein, CDR3 DNA. D genes are given only for firm matches. Only part of the rows carry a size: once, few, many, or a class if the clone is expanded.

d_gene: TRBD1; j_gene: TRBJ1-1; abundance: .; v_gene: TRBV14; CDR3aa: CASSRTGGFTEAFF; CDR3nt: TGTGCCAGCAGCCGGACAGGGGGCTTCACTGAAGCTTTCTTT
d_gene: .; j_gene: TRBJ2-3; abundance: .; v_gene: TRBV5-6; CDR3aa: CASSFILRETTDTQYF; CDR3nt: TGTGCCAGCAGCTTCATACTACGGGAGACCACAGATACGCAGTATTTT
d_gene: .; j_gene: TRBJ1-1; abundance: once; v_gene: TRBV29-1; CDR3aa: CSVTAEAFF; CDR3nt: TGCAGCGTTACGGCTGAAGCTTTCTTT
d_gene: TRBD2; j_gene: TRBJ2-3; abundance: .; v_gene: TRBV29-1; CDR3aa: CSVEEAGGWTDTQYF; CDR3nt: TGCAGCGTTGAAGAGGCGGGGGGCTGGACAGATACGCAGTATTTT
d_gene: TRBD2; j_gene: TRBJ2-2; abundance: .; v_gene: TRBV6-1; CDR3aa: CASSERGGANTGELFF; CDR3nt: TGTGCCAGCAGTGAACGGGGGGGCGCGAACACCGGGGAGCTGTTTTTT
d_gene: TRBD2; j_gene: TRBJ2-2; abundance: .; v_gene: TRBV7-9; CDR3aa: CASNPYGGAAGELFF; CDR3nt: TGTGCCAGCAACCCATACGGGGGGGCCGCCGGGGAGCTGTTTTTT
d_gene: TRBD1; j_gene: TRBJ2-1; abundance: once; v_gene: TRBV19; CDR3aa: CASSMGTGGRDEQFF; CDR3nt: TGTGCCAGTAGTATGGGAACAGGGGGTCGGGATGAGCAGTTCTTC
d_gene: .; j_gene: TRBJ2-3; abundance: .; v_gene: TRBV18; CDR3aa: CASSPGDTQYF; CDR3nt: TGTGCCAGCTCACCCGGGGATACGCAGTATTTT
d_gene: TRBD2; j_gene: TRBJ2-2; abundance: .; v_gene: TRBV10-3; CDR3aa: CAIGLAETGELFF; CDR3nt: TGTGCCATTGGACTAGCGGAGACCGGGGAGCTGTTTTTT
d_gene: .; j_gene: TRBJ2-5; abundance: .; v_gene: TRBV28; CDR3aa: CASSSTIMETQYF; CDR3nt: TGTGCCAGCTCCTCTACAATTATGGAGACCCAGTACTTC
d_gene: .; j_gene: TRBJ2-7; abundance: .; v_gene: TRBV9; CDR3aa: CASSVGRLPYEQYF; CDR3nt: TGTGCCAGCAGCGTAGGGCGACTGCCCTACGAGCAGTACTTC
d_gene: TRBD2; j_gene: TRBJ2-1; abundance: .; v_gene: TRBV9; CDR3aa: CASSAPFSSGGDEQFF; CDR3nt: TGTGCCAGCAGCGCCCCGTTTAGCTCGGGGGGGGATGAGCAGTTCTTC
d_gene: .; j_gene: TRBJ1-2; abundance: .; v_gene: TRBV30; CDR3aa: CAWSPSGINLGYTF; CDR3nt: TGTGCCTGGAGTCCGTCAGGGATCAATCTTGGCTACACCTTC
d_gene: .; j_gene: TRBJ1-1; abundance: few; v_gene: TRBV20-1; CDR3aa: CSARGEAFF; CDR3nt: TGCAGTGCTAGGGGTGAAGCTTTCTTT
d_gene: TRBD1; j_gene: TRBJ2-2; abundance: .; v_gene: TRBV30; CDR3aa: CAWSVRTTGRGTGELFF; CDR3nt: TGTGCCTGGAGTGTACGTACGACAGGGAGAGGCACCGGGGAGCTGTTTTTT
d_gene: .; j_gene: TRBJ1-1; abundance: .; v_gene: TRBV27; CDR3aa: CASRGGMNTEAFF; CDR3nt: TGTGCCAGCCGCGGTGGGATGAACACTGAAGCTTTCTTT
d_gene: .; j_gene: TRBJ1-1; abundance: .; v_gene: TRBV5-4; CDR3aa: CASSFRGYTEAFF; CDR3nt: TGTGCCAGCAGCTTTCGCGGGTACACTGAAGCTTTCTTT
d_gene: .; j_gene: TRBJ2-7; abundance: .; v_gene: TRBV21-1; CDR3aa: CASSKDPTTGTSPRRTYEQYF; CDR3nt: TGTGCCAGCAGCAAAGATCCGACGACGGGGACATCGCCCCGCCGGACCTACGAGCAGTACTTC
d_gene: TRBD1; j_gene: TRBJ2-7; abundance: .; v_gene: TRBV15; CDR3aa: CATSREAGQGYEQYF; CDR3nt: TGTGCCACCAGCAGAGAAGCGGGACAGGGCTACGAGCAGTACTTC
d_gene: .; j_gene: TRBJ2-2; abundance: .; v_gene: TRBV5-4; CDR3aa: CASSRVGGNTGELFF; CDR3nt: TGTGCCAGCAGCAGGGTGGGGGGAAACACCGGGGAGCTGTTTTTT
d_gene: .; j_gene: TRBJ2-5; abundance: .; v_gene: TRBV28; CDR3aa: CASSLSRREKETQYF; CDR3nt: TGTGCCAGCAGTTTAAGTCGCCGGGAAAAAGAGACCCAGTACTTC
d_gene: .; j_gene: TRBJ2-1; abundance: .; v_gene: TRBV29-1; CDR3aa: CSGQVSYNEQFF; CDR3nt: TGCAGCGGACAGGTCTCCTACAATGAGCAGTTCTTC
d_gene: .; j_gene: TRBJ2-7; abundance: .; v_gene: TRBV11-3; CDR3aa: CASSPDGTYEQYF; CDR3nt: TGTGCCAGCAGCCCGGACGGTACATACGAGCAGTACTTC
d_gene: .; j_gene: TRBJ1-2; abundance: .; v_gene: TRBV5-4; CDR3aa: CASSRDGSGDYGYTF; CDR3nt: TGTGCCAGCAGCCGCGACGGATCCGGAGACTATGGCTACACCTTC
d_gene: .; j_gene: TRBJ1-4; abundance: .; v_gene: TRBV7-9; CDR3aa: CASSSQERDNEKLFF; CDR3nt: TGTGCCAGCAGCTCCCAAGAGAGGGATAATGAAAAACTGTTTTTT
d_gene: .; j_gene: TRBJ2-1; abundance: .; v_gene: TRBV10-2; CDR3aa: CASRGVRRPGVINEQFF; CDR3nt: TGCGCCAGCAGGGGGGTTAGACGGCCAGGGGTGATCAATGAGCAGTTCTTC
d_gene: .; j_gene: TRBJ2-1; abundance: .; v_gene: TRBV15; CDR3aa: CATSAWGSGEQFF; CDR3nt: TGTGCCACCAGTGCTTGGGGGTCCGGTGAGCAGTTCTTC
d_gene: TRBD1; j_gene: TRBJ1-3; abundance: .; v_gene: TRBV28; CDR3aa: CASSFRDRGAHTIYF; CDR3nt: TGTGCCAGCAGTTTCCGGGACAGGGGTGCTCACACCATATATTTT
d_gene: .; j_gene: TRBJ1-4; abundance: few; v_gene: TRBV9; CDR3aa: CASSEAGLTGGKLFF; CDR3nt: TGTGCCAGCAGCGAGGCGGGGCTCACCGGCGGAAAACTGTTTTTT
d_gene: .; j_gene: TRBJ2-1; abundance: .; v_gene: TRBV7-9; CDR3aa: CASSLGPNNEQFF; CDR3nt: TGTGCCAGCAGCCTAGGGCCCAACAATGAGCAGTTCTTC
d_gene: .; j_gene: TRBJ1-2; abundance: .; v_gene: TRBV20-1; CDR3aa: CSARAYGYTF; CDR3nt: TGCAGTGCTAGAGCGTATGGCTACACCTTC
d_gene: .; j_gene: TRBJ2-7; abundance: medium-sized; v_gene: TRBV5-1; CDR3aa: CASSFSGNEQYF; CDR3nt: TGCGCCAGCAGCTTCTCAGGGAACGAGCAGTACTTC
d_gene: .; j_gene: TRBJ1-3; abundance: .; v_gene: TRBV28; CDR3aa: CASSLMTGSGNTIYF; CDR3nt: TGTGCCAGCAGTTTAATGACGGGTTCTGGAAACACCATATATTTT
d_gene: TRBD1; j_gene: TRBJ1-6; abundance: .; v_gene: TRBV2; CDR3aa: CASRGTGNSPLHF; CDR3nt: TGTGCCAGCAGGGGGACAGGGAATTCACCCCTCCACTTT
d_gene: TRBD2; j_gene: TRBJ2-3; abundance: .; v_gene: TRBV15; CDR3aa: CATKVLAGEDTQYF; CDR3nt: TGTGCCACCAAGGTCTTAGCGGGGGAGGATACGCAGTATTTT
d_gene: .; j_gene: TRBJ1-2; abundance: .; v_gene: TRBV18; CDR3aa: CASSPGVSNYGYTF; CDR3nt: TGTGCCAGCTCACCAGGGGTGTCAAACTATGGCTACACCTTC
d_gene: .; j_gene: TRBJ2-3; abundance: few; v_gene: TRBV5-1; CDR3aa: CASSLDHFTDTQYF; CDR3nt: TGCGCCAGCAGCCTCGATCATTTCACAGATACGCAGTATTTT
d_gene: .; j_gene: TRBJ1-4; abundance: .; v_gene: TRBV4-1; CDR3aa: CASSPSRLDSATNEKLFF; CDR3nt: TGCGCCAGCAGCCCAAGTCGTCTCGACAGCGCAACTAATGAAAAACTGTTTTTT
d_gene: .; j_gene: TRBJ2-3; abundance: .; v_gene: TRBV6-6; CDR3aa: CAIGITDTQYF; CDR3nt: TGTGCCATTGGTATAACAGATACGCAGTATTTT
d_gene: .; j_gene: TRBJ1-3; abundance: .; v_gene: TRBV6-1; CDR3aa: CASRGFGNTIYF; CDR3nt: TGTGCCAGTAGGGGGTTCGGAAACACCATATATTTT
d_gene: TRBD1; j_gene: TRBJ1-6; abundance: once; v_gene: TRBV5-1; CDR3aa: CASSPDRGLGSPLHF; CDR3nt: TGCGCCAGCAGCCCGGACAGGGGGCTCGGTTCACCCCTCCACTTT
d_gene: .; j_gene: TRBJ1-2; abundance: .; v_gene: TRBV5-6; CDR3aa: CASSLLGINYGYTF; CDR3nt: TGTGCCAGCAGCTTGTTGGGCATAAACTATGGCTACACCTTC
d_gene: TRBD1; j_gene: TRBJ2-5; abundance: few; v_gene: TRBV7-6; CDR3aa: CASSLNRGETQYF; CDR3nt: TGTGCCAGCAGCTTAAACAGGGGGGAGACCCAGTACTTC
d_gene: .; j_gene: TRBJ1-4; abundance: .; v_gene: TRBV28; CDR3aa: CASSSRQSNEKLFF; CDR3nt: TGTGCCAGCAGTTCCCGCCAGAGTAATGAAAAACTGTTTTTT
d_gene: .; j_gene: TRBJ2-3; abundance: .; v_gene: TRBV2; CDR3aa: CASSEGGPSDTQYF; CDR3nt: TGTGCCAGCAGTGAGGGGGGCCCGTCAGATACGCAGTATTTT